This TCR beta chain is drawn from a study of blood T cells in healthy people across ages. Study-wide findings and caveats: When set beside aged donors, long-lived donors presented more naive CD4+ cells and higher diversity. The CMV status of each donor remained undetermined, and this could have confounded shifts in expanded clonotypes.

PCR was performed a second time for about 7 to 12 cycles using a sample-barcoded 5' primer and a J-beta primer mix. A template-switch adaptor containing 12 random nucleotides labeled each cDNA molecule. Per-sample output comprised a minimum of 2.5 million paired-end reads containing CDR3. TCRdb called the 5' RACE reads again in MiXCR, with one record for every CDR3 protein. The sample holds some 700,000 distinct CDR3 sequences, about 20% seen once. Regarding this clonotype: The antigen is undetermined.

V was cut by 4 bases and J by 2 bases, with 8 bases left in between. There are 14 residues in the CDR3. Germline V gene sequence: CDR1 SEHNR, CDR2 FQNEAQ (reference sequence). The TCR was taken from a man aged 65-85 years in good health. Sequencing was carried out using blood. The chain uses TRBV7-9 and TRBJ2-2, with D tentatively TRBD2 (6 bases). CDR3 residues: CASSWRGNTGELFF. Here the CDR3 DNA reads TGTGCCAGCAGCTGGAGGGGTAACACCGGGGAGCTGTTTTTT.